This T cell receptor (beta chain) originates from a study of patients and donors after allogeneic stem cell transplantation. TCRdb re-called the RT-PCR reads with MiXCR, one entry per CDR3 protein. Of more than 150,000 distinct CDR3 sequences in the sample, about 40% were seen once. V was clipped by 2 bases and J by 0 bases; unmatched bases: 7. This CDR3 has 17 amino acids. Germline CDR1 and CDR2: SGHRS and YFSETQ. Many counts were recorded for this clonotype. The genes are TRBV5-1 and TRBJ2-3; 9 bases fit TRBD2. Sequencing used blood, either unsorted or a sorted T cell fraction (not recorded which). The receptor comes from a human donor who was either an allogeneic HSCT recipient or a stem cell or donor lymphocyte infusion donor (not recorded which). It is not recorded whose cells these are; they may come from a transplant donor. In DNA, the CDR3 is TGCGCCAGCAGCTTCGAACGACTAGCGGCTAGCACAGATACGCAGTATTTT. Encoded protein: CASSFERLAASTDTQYF.